A selection of T cell receptor beta chains follows, all from one sample in a study of blood T cell repertoires in COVID-19. Data came from immunoSEQ multiplex PCR; TCRdb stores just in-frame clones and leaves some out. The sample contains about 360,000 clones, around 87% of which appear only once. Sequencing was done on a sample of PBMCs or T cells enriched from blood (not recorded which). Receptor source: a man in his forties or fifties in a cohort exposed to, infected with or recovered from COVID-19 (not recorded which). The CDR3 runs from the conserved cysteine through the conserved F or W. Each record gives: V gene, D gene, J gene, CDR3 DNA, CDR3 protein. The D gene is left open where the match is weak.

TRBV6-2/TRBV6-3,.,TRBJ2-1,TGTGCCAGCAGTTCCCCAGAAAATAATGAGCAGTTCTTC,CASSSPENNEQFF
TRBV10-1,TRBD2,TRBJ2-4,TGCGCCAGCAGTGAGACAGCGGGAGTGAGGAACATTCAGTACTTC,CASSETAGVRNIQYF
TRBV15,.,TRBJ2-7,TGTGCCACCAGCAGAGATTACACCAACTACGAGCAGTACTTC,CATSRDYTNYEQYF
TRBV18,.,TRBJ2-5,TGTGCCAGCTCACCACCGCCCGGGGAGACCCAGTACTTC,CASSPPPGETQYF
TRBV5-5,.,TRBJ2-2,TGTGCCAGCAGCTTGTGGGCAGACACGAACACCGGGGAGCTGTTTTTT,CASSLWADTNTGELFF
TRBV20-1,.,TRBJ2-1,TGCAGTGTAGGGGCGTTGAGTGAGCAGTTCTTC,CSVGALSEQFF
TRBV27,.,TRBJ1-6,TGTGCCAGCAGACCAGTCAATTCACCCCTCCACTTT,CASRPVNSPLHF
TRBV6-6,.,TRBJ2-3,TGTGCCAGCATAGCGGAGCCCACAGATACGCAGTATTTT,CASIAEPTDTQYF
TRBV19,TRBD2,TRBJ2-7,TGTGCCAGTAGTATGCCGGGACTAGCGGGTGTTAGAGGGCAGTACTTC,CASSMPGLAGVRGQYF
TRBV11-2,TRBD2,TRBJ2-2,TGTGCCAGCAGCCGGGGGACTAGCGGGAAAATTTCCGGGGAGCTGTTTTTT,CASSRGTSGKISGELFF
TRBV7-2,TRBD1,TRBJ1-6,TGTGCCAGCAGCTCGGACAGGCAATATTCACCCCTCCACTTT,CASSSDRQYSPLHF
TRBV27,.,TRBJ1-4,TGTGCCAGCAGGGGCCAGGGGACACTTGCAACTAATGAAAAACTGTTTTTT,CASRGQGTLATNEKLFF
TRBV5-1,.,TRBJ1-3,TGCGCCAGCAGAGAGGGGGTCGAAAACACCATATATTTT,CASREGVENTIYF
TRBV27,.,TRBJ1-2,TGTGCCAGCATACCCCCCCGGGACTCAGACTATGGCTACACCTTC,CASIPPRDSDYGYTF